These T cell receptor beta chains were read from a single sample in a study of T cells expressing NK-cell markers. TCRdb re-called the 5' RACE reads and shows each CDR3 protein once, DNA omitted. In all, the sample yields 400,000 or so distinct CDR3 sequences. The source material was blood T cells: a sorted CD56 or NKG2C T cell subset, CD4+ or CD8+ T cells, or bulk PBMC T cells (not recorded which). The receptors here all came from a woman aged 50 to 60 in good health. CDR3s include the opening cysteine and the closing phenylalanine or tryptophan.

>TRBJ2-1|TRBV20-1
CSASTPDASGKLNEQFF
>TRBJ2-1|TRBV5-1
CASRSLLAGDNEQFF
>TRBJ1-1|TRBV5-1
CASSLAGRFSPEAFF
>TRBJ2-5|TRBV11-2
CASSLSGRRETQYF
>TRBJ2-5|TRBV5-1
CASSADTVGTQYF
>TRBJ2-3|TRBV2
CASSELGLITDTQYF
>TRBJ2-1|TRBV9
CASSVGSTYNEQFF
>TRBJ2-1|TRBV18
CASSPGASGSRKKQFF
>TRBJ2-1|TRBV3-1
CASSQEFGQGSSYNEQFF
>TRBJ2-1|TRBV10-3
CAISVVGGGRSSYNEQFF
>TRBJ2-5|TRBV4-1
CASSQGYAKGAETQYF
>TRBJ2-1|TRBV5-5
CASSLVPDRGNEQFF
>TRBJ2-7|TRBV10-3
CAIRGDTVESEQYF
>TRBJ2-1|TRBV30
CAWSGDRIGESANEQFF
>TRBJ1-2|TRBV12-3/TRBV12-4
CASSTGAGYGYTF
>TRBJ1-6|TRBV11-3
CASSFTQGPTYNSPLHF
>TRBJ2-7|TRBV7-9
CASRPATGNEQYF
>TRBJ2-1|TRBV11-3
CASGLAGGPPAEQFF
>TRBJ2-2|TRBV10-2
CASSKGRAPVELFF
>TRBJ2-2|TRBV25-1
CASSIRDRGTPNTGELFF
>TRBJ1-5|TRBV18
CASSPGQLGANQPQHF
>TRBJ2-1|TRBV4-2
CASSQEGGALNEQFF
>TRBJ2-1|TRBV20-1
CSASHVRRGSYNEQFF
>TRBJ2-4|TRBV20-1
CSARDLSGRASGAKNIQYF
>TRBJ2-1|TRBV6-2/TRBV6-3
CASGDLGPGEQFF
>TRBJ1-1|TRBV20-1
CSASVPLVNTEAFF
>TRBJ2-1|TRBV20-1
CSARDPGQGFRNEQFF
>TRBJ2-5|TRBV5-5
CASSLGVGLVPETQYF
>TRBJ2-1|TRBV20-1
CSASGGGTNEQFF
>TRBJ1-1|TRBV7-8
CASSPGIWVGGTEAFF
>TRBJ2-3|TRBV7-9
CASSLAGASSDTQYF
>TRBJ2-3|TRBV5-8
CASTWGTFTDTQYF
>TRBJ1-4|TRBV7-9
CASSGGLSGSGEKLFF
>TRBJ2-1|TRBV12-3/TRBV12-4
CASSPISSGRAPPNEQFF
>TRBJ1-5|TRBV4-1
CASSQGTGGYEPQHF
>TRBJ1-3|TRBV30
CAYVTGPGNTIYF
>TRBJ2-1|TRBV5-5
CASSGVLDNEQFF
>TRBJ2-4|TRBV29-1
CSVAGAGLAQYF
>TRBJ2-3|TRBV20-1
CSARDRQSSTDTQYF
>TRBJ1-1|TRBV6-5
CASSFSGLTEAFF
>TRBJ2-3|TRBV20-1
CSARDFKGTDTQYF
>TRBJ1-1|TRBV12-3/TRBV12-4
CASSPPGNTEAFF
>TRBJ2-3|TRBV10-2
CASSTGLAGATQYF
>TRBJ2-1|TRBV27
CASRRGWGAYNEQFF
>TRBJ2-1|TRBV29-1
CSVEGGSSGIHEQFF
>TRBJ1-1|TRBV7-3
CASSLTGNMNTEAFF
>TRBJ2-1|TRBV4-1
CASRPLRGKGGEQFF
>TRBJ1-2|TRBV30
CAWRPRGGGYTF
>TRBJ2-3|TRBV12-3/TRBV12-4
CASSLLRTDTQYF
>TRBJ1-2|TRBV5-1
CASSSTGGGYGYTF
>TRBJ2-7|TRBV6-5
CASSYSRLLEQYF
>TRBJ2-7|TRBV9
CASSALPGLAGVRSYEQYF
>TRBJ1-6|TRBV2
CASSAGYGVSPLHF
>TRBJ2-4|TRBV20-1
CSARGLADAKGIQYF
>TRBJ2-2|TRBV7-8
CASSSSSVAGELFF
>TRBJ2-5|TRBV20-1
CSARRAGGVQETQYF
>TRBJ2-7|TRBV27
CASSSDLGGRQYF